These 21 T cell receptor beta chains originate from one sample sequenced in a study of T cell responses to AZD1222 COVID-19 vaccine. Using immunoSEQ multiplex PCR, the repertoire was profiled, and TCRdb retains in-frame clones only, with some absent. In the table there are tens of thousands of clones, roughly 90% of which are singletons. The sample was peripheral blood, taken on day 0 of MenACWY control vaccination. The receptors were sampled from an adult in good health.

The chain is built from TRBV27 and TRBJ1-6, with a weak D call TRBD1 (6 bases). The germline V and J ends were trimmed by 6 bases and 8 bases, with 17 bases remaining between them. Looked up from germline, CDR1 is MNHEY and CDR2 is SMNVEV (reference sequence). This CDR3 contains 15 residues. The CDR3 DNA follows: TGTGCCAGCAGCGCGAGGGGGGGGTCGCATTCACCCCTCCACTTT. Residues: CASSARGGSHSPLHF.

The chain is built from TRBV29-1 and TRBJ1-2; TRBD1 agrees at 8 bases. This CDR3 spans 11 amino acids. V was pared by 1 base and J by 12 bases, with 4 bases of the junction left unmatched. Germline V lookup: CDR1 SQVTM, CDR2 ANQGSEA. The CDR3 loop reads CSVEGTGRNTF. The CDR3 region has the DNA TGCAGCGTTGAAGGGACAGGGCGAAACACCTTC.

The chain has TRBV28 and TRBJ1-2; TRBD1 matches at 10 bases. The CDR3 spans 15 residues. V lost 6 bases to trimming and J lost 7 bases; unmatched junction nucleotides: 11. Germline CDR1 and CDR2: MDHEN and SYDVKM. CDR3 amino acids: CASSPRDRGPGGYTF. The CDR3 region has the DNA TGTGCCAGCAGCCCCCGGGACAGGGGCCCCGGTGGCTACACCTTC.

This rearrangement joins TRBV5-4 to TRBJ2-1; 8 nucleotides align to TRBD2. The germline V gene has CDR1 SGHNT and CDR2 YYREEE (reference sequence). The J segment lost 5 bases and the V segment lost 5 bases, leaving 9 bases of the junction unmatched. This CDR3 contains 15 residues. In nucleotides, the CDR3 is TGTGCCAGCAGTCGGGCTAGCGGGCCCCACAATGAGCAGTTCTTC. Protein sequence: CASSRASGPHNEQFF. The full variable domain, with the rest looked up from reference TRBV5-4 and TRBJ2-1, is ETGVTQSPTHLIKTRGQQVTLRCSSQSGHNTVSWYQQALGQGPQFIFQYYREEENGRGNFPPRFSGLQFPNYSSELNVNALELDDSALYLCASSRASGPHNEQFFGPGTRLTVL.

V is TRBV6-5 and J is TRBJ2-3; a weak D match, TRBD1 (6 bases). Deletions cut 3 bases from V and 0 bases from J, with 13 bases between. The CDR3 loop spans 16 amino acids. Per germline, CDR1 MNHEY and CDR2 SVGAGI. CDR3: CASSYGQGSSTDTQYF. The CDR3 DNA sequence: TGTGCCAGCAGTTATGGTCAGGGGAGTAGCACAGATACGCAGTATTTT.

The genes are TRBV9 and TRBJ2-1; D not certain. The V end lost 1 base, the J end lost 6 bases, and 8 bases lay between the germline ends. The CDR3 is made up of 13 amino acids. CDR1 and CDR2 (germline): SGDLS, YYNGEE. The CDR3 loop is CASSVPSRNEQFF. For the CDR3, the DNA is TGTGCCAGCAGCGTACCGAGTCGCAATGAGCAGTTCTTC.

The chain has TRBV4-3 and TRBJ2-7; 8 positions match TRBD2. Trimming removed 1 base from V and 0 bases from J; junction bases left unmatched: 5. CDR3 length: 16 amino acids. Per germline, CDR1 LGHNA and CDR2 YSLEER. The CDR3 region has the DNA TGCGCCAGCAGCCAAGTGTTCGCGGGAGGCTCCTACGAGCAGTACTTC. This gives the protein CASSQVFAGGSYEQYF.

The V call is TRBV19, the J call TRBJ1-5; 11 bases line up with TRBD1. V shed 9 bases and J 4 bases; nucleotides not matched to a gene: 5. This CDR3 contains 14 residues. CDR1 is LNHDA, CDR2 SQIVND, per germline (reference sequence). The CDR3 nucleotides read TGTGCCAGCGGAGGGACAGGGGGGAATCAGCCCCAGCATTTT. Its protein product is CASGGTGGNQPQHF.

This clone is a singleton in its sample. The chain has TRBV19 and TRBJ1-4; maybe TRBD1 (5 bases). The CDR3 totals 14 residues. Germline V gene sequence: CDR1 LNHDA, CDR2 SQIVND (reference sequence). Trimming cost V 8 bases and J 7 bases, with 17 bases left between them. CDR3 residues: CASQASDRPEKLFF. The CDR3 DNA sequence: TGTGCCAGTCAAGCGTCAGACAGACCTGAAAAACTGTTTTTT. The whole variable domain, filled in from reference TRBV19 and TRBJ1-4, reads DGGITQSPKYLFRKEGQNVTLSCEQNLNHDAMYWYRQDPGQGLRLIYYSQIVNDFQKGDIAEGYSVSREKKESFPLTVTSAQKNPTAFYLCASQASDRPEKLFFGSGTQLSVL.

The chain combines TRBV11-2 with TRBJ1-2; the match to TRBD1 covers 9 bases. The germline V gene encodes CDR1 SGHAT and CDR2 FQNNGV. With V trimmed by 4 bases and J by 5 bases, 11 bases remained unmatched. This CDR3 is 16 amino acids long. CDR3 in DNA: TGTGCCAGCAGCTCTAGCCGGGACAGGGTAGGATATGGCTACACCTTC. Translation gives CASSSSRDRVGYGYTF.

V usage is TRBV19 and J usage is TRBJ1-4; unclear D gene. V was clipped by 3 bases and J by 6 bases, with 8 bases between them. The length of the CDR3 is 13 residues. In germline, CDR1 is LNHDA, CDR2 SQIVND (reference sequence). CDR3 DNA sequence: TGTGCCAGTAGTATGTTGCTCCATGAAAAACTGTTTTTT. Translation: CASSMLLHEKLFF.

This chain joins TRBV6-6 and TRBJ1-2; D is unclear. Deletions cut 0 bases from V and 8 bases from J, with 13 bases between. This CDR3 region has 14 residues. In germline, CDR1 is MNHNY, CDR2 SVGAGI (reference sequence). The DNA for the CDR3 is TGTGCCAGCAGTTACTCGAAAGGGTCCGGCGGCTACACCTTC. Encoded protein: CASSYSKGSGGYTF.

As regards this clone: At one end the junction does not follow the germline gene, possibly because of a read error. The V gene is TRBV7-9, the J gene TRBJ2-5; TRBD1 matches 9 bases. This CDR3 comprises 15 residues. Looked up from germline, CDR1 is SEHNR and CDR2 is FQNEAQ (reference sequence). This CDR3 is CASSLASGQGETQYF. The DNA of the CDR3 is TGTGCCAGCAGCCTAGCCTCGGGACAGGGAGAGACCCAGTACTTC.

The chain is built from TRBV18 and TRBJ1-1, with D possibly TRBD1 on 5 matching bases. The germline V and J ends were trimmed by 0 bases and 8 bases, with 10 bases remaining between them. The CDR3 extends over 13 amino acids. Germline V lookup: CDR1 KGHSH, CDR2 LQKENI. CDR3 amino acids: CASSPPLRGEAFF. CDR3 bases: TGTGCCAGCTCACCACCCTTGAGGGGAGAAGCTTTCTTT.

Only one count was recorded for this clone. The chain links TRBV10-3 to TRBJ2-5; D not certain. The CDR3 contains 13 residues. V lost 8 bases and J 1 base, leaving 11 bases between the germline ends. CDR1 is ENHRY and CDR2 is SYGVKD in the germline V gene. Here the CDR3 reads CAIGDGPQETQYF. In DNA form, the CDR3 reads TGTGCCATCGGAGACGGTCCCCAAGAGACCCAGTACTTC.

V is TRBV6-5 and J is TRBJ1-2, with 7 bases lining up with TRBD1. Unmatched junction bases numbered 11, after V lost 10 bases and J lost 6 bases. Germline V gene data show CDR1 as MNHEY and CDR2 as SVGAGI. The CDR3 runs 13 residues. CDR3 DNA sequence: TGTGCCACCCTGGCGCCGGGACAGCATGGCTACACCTTC. This sequence encodes CATLAPGQHGYTF.

V is TRBV6-2 or TRBV6-3 and J is TRBJ1-2, with TRBD1 as a possible D gene (6 bases). CDR1 is MNHEY and CDR2 is SVGEGT in the germline V gene. The CDR3 extends over 14 amino acids. The V end was cut by 4 bases, the J end by 5 bases, with 14 bases between. The CDR3 region has the DNA TGTGCCAGCAGTTCCAATGGACAGCTATATGGCTACACCTTC. Protein: CASSSNGQLYGYTF.

The gene calls are TRBV10-2 and TRBJ2-5, with 7 bases lining up with TRBD2. Germline CDR1 is WSHSY and CDR2 is SAAADI. V was pared by 0 bases and J by 2 bases, with 6 bases of the junction left unmatched. The length of the CDR3 is 16 residues. CDR3 region: CASSESMASGQETQYF. The CDR3 nucleotides are TGCGCCAGCAGTGAGTCGATGGCTAGCGGTCAAGAGACCCAGTACTTC.

The V call is TRBV6-5, the J call TRBJ2-2, with 11 bases lining up with TRBD2. From germline, CDR1 is MNHEY and CDR2 SVGAGI. The CDR3 is 16 residues long. Germline trimming cut 4 bases from V and 0 bases from J; bases unmatched to any gene: 1. CDR3 nucleotides: TGTGCCAGCAGTTTGGGACTAGCGGCGAACACCGGGGAGCTGTTTTTT. Residues: CASSLGLAANTGELFF.

The CDR3: CASTSGGNEQFF. The CDR3, as DNA: TGTGCCAGCACCTCCGGGGGGAATGAGCAGTTCTTC. The genes are TRBV28 and TRBJ2-1; 7 bases match TRBD2. Germline values: CDR1 MDHEN, CDR2 SYDVKM. This CDR3 has 12 residues. Trimming removed 7 bases from V and 7 bases from J; junction bases left unmatched: 4.

The chain recombines TRBV29-1 with TRBJ2-4; D is possibly TRBD1 (6 bases). V gave up 2 bases and J gave up 8 bases, with 16 bases separating them. The CDR3 has 14 amino acids. Germline CDR1 SQVTM, CDR2 ANQGSEA. This CDR3 is CSVESTANRDIQYF. CDR3 sequence (DNA): TGCAGCGTTGAATCGACAGCTAACAGGGACATTCAGTACTTC.